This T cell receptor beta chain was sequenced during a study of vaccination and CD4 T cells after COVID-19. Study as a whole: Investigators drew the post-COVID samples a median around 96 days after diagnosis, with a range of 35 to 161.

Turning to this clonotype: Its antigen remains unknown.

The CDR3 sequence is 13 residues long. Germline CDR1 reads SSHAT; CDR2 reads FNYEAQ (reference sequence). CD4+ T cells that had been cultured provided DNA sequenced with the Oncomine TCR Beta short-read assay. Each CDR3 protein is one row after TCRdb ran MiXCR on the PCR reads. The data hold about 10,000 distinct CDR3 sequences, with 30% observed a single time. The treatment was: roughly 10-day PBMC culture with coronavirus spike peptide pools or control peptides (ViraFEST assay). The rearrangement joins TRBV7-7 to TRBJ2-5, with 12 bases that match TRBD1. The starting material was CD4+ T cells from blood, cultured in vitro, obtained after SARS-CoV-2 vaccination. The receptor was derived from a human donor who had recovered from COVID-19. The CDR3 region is CASGTGGRETQYF. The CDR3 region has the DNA TGTGCTAGCGGGACAGGGGGCCGGGAGACCCAGTACTTC.